Below, 30 T cell receptor beta chains from the same sample are listed, as sequenced in a study of long-term antiretroviral therapy in people with HIV. A v3.0 immunoSEQ assay was performed at survey level. The table came from immunoSEQ multiplex PCR; TCRdb's copy has only in-frame clones and leaves some out. The sample lists 29,000 or so clones, roughly 93% occurring once. Sequencing used unsorted PBMCs, obtained more than 7.1 years after starting antiretroviral therapy. The receptors were sampled from a man in his fifties or sixties with HIV.

Here the CDR3 reads CASSLGGAGTDTQYF. CDR3 nucleotides: TGTGCCAGCAGCTTGGGGGGCGCGGGCACAGATACGCAGTATTTT. The rearrangement joins TRBV5-5 to TRBJ2-3; a weak D match, TRBD1 (5 bases). Trimming shortened V by 0 bases and J by 1 base, and 9 bases separated the two germline ends. CDR3 length: 15 amino acids. Germline V CDR1 and CDR2: SGHKS, YYEKEE (reference sequence).

This chain uses TRBV9 with TRBJ1-1, with 8 bases aligning to TRBD1. V lost 1 base and J lost 5; bases outside the gene matches: 4. Germline CDR1 is SGDLS and CDR2 is YYNGEE. The CDR3 spans 14 residues. The CDR3, as DNA: TGTGCCAGCAGCGTAATAACAGGGGGGACTGAAGCTTTCTTT. It yields the protein CASSVITGGTEAFF.

CDR3 bases: TGCAGTGCTAGCTTGGAGGCTGAGCAGTTCTTC. Its protein product is CSASLEAEQFF. The chain employs TRBV20-1 and TRBJ2-1; possibly TRBD2 for D (5 bases). V gave up 3 bases and J gave up 9 bases, with 9 bases separating them. The CDR3 is 11 residues long. Germline V gene data show CDR1 as DFQATT and CDR2 as SNEGSKA (reference sequence).

The chain has TRBV9 and TRBJ1-1, with D possibly matching TRBD1 (5 bases). CDR1 is SGDLS, CDR2 YYNGEE, per germline. This CDR3 region has 14 residues. The V gene lost 2 bases and the J gene lost 4 bases, with 12 bases spanning the gap. The CDR3 region has the DNA TGTGCCAGCAGCGTGGCCCCGGGGGGCACTGAAGCTTTCTTT. Residues: CASSVAPGGTEAFF.

This clone was detected only once. This chain links TRBV5-8 with TRBJ2-5; 7 bases agree with TRBD1. With 0 bases clipped from V and 5 bases from J, the junction kept 1 base outside the gene matches. Germline loops: CDR1 SGHTS, CDR2 YDEGEE. The CDR3 has 13 residues. Here the CDR3 DNA reads TGTGCCAGCAGCTTGGAGACAGGGGAGACCCAGTACTTC. Protein sequence: CASSLETGETQYF.

This chain joins TRBV5-6 and TRBJ1-2; D possibly corresponds to TRBD1 (5 bases). With 4 bases removed from V and 0 bases from J, the gap between germline ends came to 16 bases. The CDR3 loop spans 16 amino acids. Germline assignment: CDR1 SGHDT and CDR2 YYEEEE. In nucleotides, the CDR3 is TGTGCCAGCAGCCGGGAGAAGGGGTCGGCTAACTATGGCTACACCTTC. It specifies CASSREKGSANYGYTF. The variable domain in full, completed from reference TRBV5-6 and TRBJ1-2, reads DAGVTQSPTHLIKTRGQQVTLRCSPKSGHDTVSWYQQALGQGPQFIFQYYEEEERQRGNFPDRFSGHQFPNYSSELNVNALLLGDSALYLCASSREKGSANYGYTFGSGTRLTVV.

The DNA for the CDR3 is TGCGCCAGCAGCCAAGATCCCCGGGGCGCTAGCGGGGGGCCAAGCACAGATACGCAGTATTTT. This gives the protein CASSQDPRGASGGPSTDTQYF. This chain connects TRBV4-3 to TRBJ2-3; TRBD2 matches at 11 bases. The germline gives CDR1 LGHNA, CDR2 YSLEER. The junction had 14 bases not matched to a gene; V was cut back by 0 bases and J by 0 bases. The CDR3 has 21 residues.

This clone was seen more than once but under ten times. The chain combines TRBV2 with TRBJ1-2, with D unclear. The V gene's germline CDR1 is SNHLY and CDR2 FYNNEI. The CDR3 loop spans 13 amino acids. V gave up 5 bases and J gave up 1 base, with 8 bases separating them. CDR3 sequence reads: CASSKDDNYGYTF. In nucleotides, the CDR3 is TGTGCCAGCAGTAAGGACGATAACTATGGCTACACCTTC.

The chain carries TRBV11-3 and TRBJ1-3, with TRBD1 as a possible D gene (5 bases). From germline, CDR1 is SGHNT and CDR2 YENEEA. The CDR3 has 16 residues. Trimming pared 5 bases from V and 2 bases from J, leaving 16 bases between. The CDR3 DNA reads as TGTGCCAGCAGCGCCCAAACAGGCGTCGCTGGAAACACCATATATTTT. Amino acids: CASSAQTGVAGNTIYF.

This chain uses TRBV4-3 with TRBJ1-4; 7 bases agree with TRBD1. Unmatched junction bases numbered 6, after V lost 4 bases and J lost 4 bases. Per germline, CDR1 LGHNA and CDR2 YSLEER. The CDR3 sequence is 15 residues long. The CDR3 DNA follows: TGCGCCAGCAGCCGACAGACAGGGATTAATGAAAAACTGTTTTTT. Encoded protein: CASSRQTGINEKLFF.

This chain connects TRBV2 to TRBJ1-5; a weak D match, TRBD1 (6 bases). Trimming left V 3 bases short and J 6 bases short, with 12 bases between. Germline V lookup: CDR1 SNHLY, CDR2 FYNNEI. This CDR3 spans 14 amino acids. The DNA of the CDR3 is TGTGCCAGCAGTGATTTTGGGGGGGCTCAGCCCCAGCATTTT. As protein: CASSDFGGAQPQHF.

V usage is TRBV7-2 and J usage is TRBJ2-1; no reliable D call. Germline V gene lookup returns CDR1 SGHTA and CDR2 FQGNSA. The CDR3 is 14 residues long. Trimming stripped 4 bases from V and 5 bases from J, with 12 bases between. CDR3 residues: CASSSTTQHNEQFF. CDR3 coding DNA: TGTGCCAGCAGCTCGACGACACAGCACAATGAGCAGTTCTTC.

In this sample, this clone turned up once. J is TRBJ2-7 and V is TRBV5-6; TRBD1 aligns across 8 bases. J gave up 2 bases and V 0 bases, and 4 bases lay outside the gene matches. The CDR3 is made up of 15 amino acids. Germline lookup yields CDR1 SGHDT and CDR2 YYEEEE. In nucleotides, the CDR3 is TGTGCCAGCAGCTTGGTCGGGACAGGAGCCTACGAGCAGTACTTC. Translating gives CASSLVGTGAYEQYF.

This clone was counted once. This chain joins TRBV6-5 and TRBJ2-3; 9 bases are a match to TRBD1. The V gene end was trimmed by 7 bases and the J gene end by 1 base; junction bases not matched to a gene: 3. In germline, CDR1 is MNHEY, CDR2 SVGAGI. The CDR3 loop spans 14 amino acids. The CDR3 is CASIRTGGTDTQYF. CDR3 nucleotides: TGTGCCAGCATCAGGACAGGGGGCACAGATACGCAGTATTTT.

The V and J genes are TRBV10-3 and TRBJ2-3; 14 positions agree with TRBD2. Trimming at V came to 6 bases and at J to 1 base, leaving 9 bases not matched to a gene. CDR1 and CDR2 (germline): ENHRY, SYGVKD. This CDR3 is built from 18 residues. The CDR3 nucleotides are TGTGCCATCAGCGGAGGACTAGCGGGGGGTTCTGGCACAGATACGCAGTATTTT. As protein: CAISGGLAGGSGTDTQYF.

V usage is TRBV27 and J usage is TRBJ2-7; maybe TRBD1 (6 bases). V lost 5 bases, J lost 4 bases, and 18 bases lay in between. The CDR3 is 15 amino acids. The germline V gene encodes CDR1 MNHEY and CDR2 SMNVEV (reference sequence). The CDR3 region has the DNA TGTGCCAGCAGTGTCACCGGGTGGGGGCAATACGAGCAGTACTTC. This gives the protein CASSVTGWGQYEQYF.

This sequence joins TRBV5-1 and TRBJ2-7; 8 bases are a match to TRBD1. This CDR3 is built from 15 residues. The junction had 10 bases not matched to a gene; V was cut back by 1 base and J by 7 bases. Germline-derived CDR1 and CDR2 are SGHRS and YFSETQ. The CDR3 DNA reads as TGCGCCAGCAGCTTGAAGGCAGGGGGCCAGGGGGAGCAGTACTTC. It translates to CASSLKAGGQGEQYF.

The rearrangement links TRBV5-1 to TRBJ2-3, with 10 bases matching TRBD2. Germline CDR1 is SGHRS and CDR2 is YFSETQ. J lost 4 bases, V lost 0 bases, and 5 bases had no gene match. This CDR3 comprises 16 residues. CDR3 region: CASSLGLGLASDTQYF. The CDR3 DNA reads TGCGCCAGCAGCTTGGGATTGGGACTAGCGTCAGATACGCAGTATTTT. The whole variable domain, filled in from reference TRBV5-1 and TRBJ2-3, reads KAGVTQTPRYLIKTRGQQVTLSCSPISGHRSVSWYQQTPGQGLQFLFEYFSETQRNKGNFPGRFSGRQFSNSRSEMNVSTLELGDSALYLCASSLGLGLASDTQYFGPGTRLTVL.

V and J are TRBV9 and TRBJ1-3; no clear D gene. CDR1 and CDR2 from the germline V gene are SGDLS and YYNGEE. This CDR3 comprises 14 residues. The germline V and J ends were trimmed by 0 bases and 0 bases, with 4 bases remaining between them. CDR3 DNA: TGTGCCAGCAGCGTAGTAGCCTCTGGAAACACCATATATTTT. This encodes CASSVVASGNTIYF.

This clone is a singleton in its sample. The gene calls are TRBV6-5 and TRBJ2-7; D possibly matches TRBD1 or TRBD2 (5 bases each). This CDR3 has 16 residues. Germline CDR1 is MNHEY and CDR2 is SVGAGI. The V end was cut by 0 bases, the J end by 0 bases, with 12 bases between. For the CDR3, the DNA is TGTGCCAGCAGTTACTCTGGAACGGGGACCTCCTACGAGCAGTACTTC. This translates into CASSYSGTGTSYEQYF.

V gene TRBV6-6 combines with J gene TRBJ2-3; 8 bases match TRBD2. From germline, CDR1 is MNHNY and CDR2 SVGAGI (reference sequence). The CDR3 contains 14 residues. V trimming: 5 bases; J trimming: 6 bases; junction bases outside the gene matches: 7. CDR3: CASSNSGVPDTQYF. The CDR3 bases are TGTGCCAGCAGTAATAGCGGGGTTCCCGATACGCAGTATTTT.

CDR3 protein: CASSPYRGLNTGELFF. In DNA, the CDR3 is TGCGCCAGCAGCCCGTACAGGGGGCTGAACACCGGGGAGCTGTTTTTT. This chain connects TRBV5-1 to TRBJ2-2; 9 nucleotides agree with TRBD1. This CDR3 is built from 16 residues. CDR1 and CDR2 (germline): SGHRS, YFSETQ. V was clipped by 4 bases and J by 1 base; unmatched bases: 5.

The rearrangement links TRBV18 to TRBJ2-7; 11 nucleotides line up with TRBD1. J gave up 5 bases and V 3 bases, and 0 bases lay outside the gene matches. This CDR3 is 13 amino acids long. From germline, CDR1 is KGHSH and CDR2 LQKENI. As DNA, the CDR3 is TGTGCCAGCTCACCGGGACAGGGGGACGAGCAGTACTTC. Encoded protein: CASSPGQGDEQYF. The complete variable domain, with remaining parts taken from reference TRBV18 and TRBJ2-7, reads NAGVMQNPRHLVRRRGQEARLRCSPMKGHSHVYWYRQLPEEGLKFMVYLQKENIIDESGMPKERFSAEFPKEGPSILRIQQVVRGDSAAYFCASSPGQGDEQYFGPGTRLTVT.

The chain combines TRBV2 with TRBJ2-4, with 9 bases that match TRBD1. The CDR3 is 15 amino acids. Germline assignment: CDR1 SNHLY and CDR2 FYNNEI. Germline trimming cut 7 bases from V and 5 bases from J; bases unmatched to any gene: 9. Written as DNA, the CDR3 is TGTGCCAGCACAGTTACAGGGGGCTCGGAAAACATTCAGTACTTC. Encoded protein: CASTVTGGSENIQYF.

The V gene is TRBV5-1, the J gene TRBJ2-1; TRBD1 is a possible D gene (7 bases). Germline CDR1 and CDR2: SGHRS and YFSETQ. V lost 4 bases and J lost 7, with 15 bases in between. The CDR3 runs to 14 residues. The CDR3 nucleotides are TGCGCCAGCAGCCCCTCGACAGGGAGGAATGAGCAGTTCTTC. Translation: CASSPSTGRNEQFF.

The chain recombines TRBV5-1 with TRBJ1-2; D gene unclear. The CDR3 runs 17 residues. V dropped 1 base and J dropped 4 bases, with 20 bases sitting between them. Per germline, CDR1 SGHRS and CDR2 YFSETQ. Here the CDR3 reads CASSLSGISGRTYGYTF. The DNA of the CDR3 is TGCGCCAGCAGCTTGTCCGGGATTTCGGGGAGGACCTATGGCTACACCTTC.

This chain joins TRBV2 and TRBJ1-1; 9 bases agree with TRBD1. With V trimmed by 6 bases and J by 3 bases, 5 bases remained unmatched. This CDR3 comprises 14 residues. Germline-derived CDR1 and CDR2 are SNHLY and FYNNEI. CDR3 residues: CASRTTGGDTEAFF. CDR3 bases: TGTGCCAGCAGGACGACAGGGGGTGACACTGAAGCTTTCTTT. The entire variable domain, with the rest obtained from reference TRBV2 and TRBJ1-1, is as follows: EPEVTQTPSHQVTQMGQEVILRCVPISNHLYFYWYRQILGQKVEFLVSFYNNEISEKSEIFDDQFSVERPDGSNFTLKIRSTKLEDSAMYFCASRTTGGDTEAFFGQGTRLTVV.

This chain joins TRBV2 and TRBJ2-7, with 7 bases fitting TRBD1. The V segment lost 7 bases and the J segment 1 base; nucleotides outside the gene matches: 4. The CDR3 is made up of 13 amino acids. CDR1 is SNHLY, CDR2 FYNNEI, per germline. The CDR3 is CASIRQGSYEQYF. The CDR3 DNA reads as TGTGCCAGCATTCGACAGGGATCCTACGAGCAGTACTTC.

V is TRBV5-1 and J is TRBJ2-7; tentative D call: TRBD2 (6 bases). This CDR3 is built from 13 residues. V lost 3 bases and J 6 bases, leaving 13 bases between the germline ends. Germline-derived CDR1 and CDR2 are SGHRS and YFSETQ. The CDR3: CASSSGTPFEQYF. In DNA, the CDR3 is TGCGCCAGCAGCTCCGGGACTCCCTTCGAGCAGTACTTC. Looking up the rest from reference TRBV5-1 and TRBJ2-7 gives the full variable domain: KAGVTQTPRYLIKTRGQQVTLSCSPISGHRSVSWYQQTPGQGLQFLFEYFSETQRNKGNFPGRFSGRQFSNSRSEMNVSTLELGDSALYLCASSSGTPFEQYFGPGTRLTVT.

The J gene is TRBJ2-1, the V gene TRBV7-3; 11 bases match TRBD2. Losses at the gene ends were 3 bases for V and 5 bases for J; bases not matched to a gene: 6. The germline CDR1 and CDR2 sequences are SGHTA and FQGTGA. This CDR3 spans 16 amino acids. The CDR3 loop is CASSLVAGGRNNEQFF. In DNA form, the CDR3 reads TGTGCCAGCAGCTTGGTAGCGGGGGGGCGCAACAATGAGCAGTTCTTC.